This T cell receptor (beta chain) appears in the sequencing data of a study of blood T cell repertoires in COVID-19. Study-level background: The study drew acute and convalescent COVID-19 samples from the United States, Italy and Spain. T cells, B-cell-depleted T cells, or PBMCs provided the cDNA or gDNA that served as material.

Trimming shortened V by 5 bases and J by 0 bases, and 8 bases separated the two germline ends. The CDR3 spans 13 residues. Germline V CDR1 and CDR2: SNHLY, FYNNEI. Per the original methods: Estimated nucleated cell counts came from reference gene primer amplification. Profiling relied on immunoSEQ multiplex PCR, and the TCRdb table lists in-frame clones only, not all of them. The V and J calls and clone size come from that table; D and trimming were worked out from the DNA. The sample consists of about 140,000 clones, 79% of them appearing once. Specimen: peripheral blood. The source is a man between 60 and 75 years old with acute or convalescent COVID-19. The chain uses TRBV2 and TRBJ2-7, with D perhaps matching TRBD1 (6 bases). As DNA, the CDR3 is TGTGCCAGCAGTACAGGGCCCTCCTACGAGCAGTACTTC. Translation: CASSTGPSYEQYF. The variable domain in full, completed from reference TRBV2 and TRBJ2-7, reads EPEVTQTPSHQVTQMGQEVILRCVPISNHLYFYWYRQILGQKVEFLVSFYNNEISEKSEIFDDQFSVERPDGSNFTLKIRSTKLEDSAMYFCASSTGPSYEQYFGPGTRLTVT.